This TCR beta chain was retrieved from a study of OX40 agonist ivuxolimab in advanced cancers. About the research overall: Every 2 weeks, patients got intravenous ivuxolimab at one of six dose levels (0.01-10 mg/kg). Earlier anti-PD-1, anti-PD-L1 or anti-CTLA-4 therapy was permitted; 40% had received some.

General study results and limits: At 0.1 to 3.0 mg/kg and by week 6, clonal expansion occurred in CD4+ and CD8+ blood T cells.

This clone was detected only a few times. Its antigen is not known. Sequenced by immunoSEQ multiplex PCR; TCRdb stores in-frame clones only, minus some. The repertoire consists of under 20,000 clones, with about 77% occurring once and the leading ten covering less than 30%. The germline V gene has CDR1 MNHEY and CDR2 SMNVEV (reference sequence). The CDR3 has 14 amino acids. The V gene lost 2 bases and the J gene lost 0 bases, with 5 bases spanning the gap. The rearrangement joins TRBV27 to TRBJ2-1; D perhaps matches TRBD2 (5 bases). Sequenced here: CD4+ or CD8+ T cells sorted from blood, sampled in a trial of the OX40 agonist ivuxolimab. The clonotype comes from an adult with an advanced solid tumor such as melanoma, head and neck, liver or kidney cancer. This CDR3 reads CASSLGSSYNEQFF. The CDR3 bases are TGTGCCAGCAGTTTAGGGAGCTCCTACAATGAGCAGTTCTTC.